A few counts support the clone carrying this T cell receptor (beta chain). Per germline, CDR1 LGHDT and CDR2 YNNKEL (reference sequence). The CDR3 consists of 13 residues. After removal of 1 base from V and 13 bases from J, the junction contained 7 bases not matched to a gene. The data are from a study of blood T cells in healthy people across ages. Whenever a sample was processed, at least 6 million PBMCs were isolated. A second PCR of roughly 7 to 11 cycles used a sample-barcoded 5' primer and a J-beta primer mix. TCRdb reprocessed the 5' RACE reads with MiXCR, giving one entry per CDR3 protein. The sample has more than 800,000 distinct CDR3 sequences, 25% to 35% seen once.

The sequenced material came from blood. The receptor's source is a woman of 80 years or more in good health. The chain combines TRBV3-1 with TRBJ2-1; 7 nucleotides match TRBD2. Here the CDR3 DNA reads TGTGCCAGCAGCCAAGGCAGGGAGGGTTCTCAGTTCTTC. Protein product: CASSQGREGSQFF.